This T cell receptor beta chain was sequenced in a study of blood T cells in healthy people across ages. The second PCR ran about 6 to 11 cycles with a sample-barcoded 5' primer and J-beta primers. In TCRdb, the 5' RACE reads were re-called with MiXCR into one record per CDR3 protein. The sample consists of about 640,000 distinct CDR3 sequences, 58% of them appearing once. Germline CDR1 DFQATT, CDR2 SNEGSKA (reference sequence). The CDR3 is made up of 15 amino acids. Germline trimming cut 5 bases from V and 3 bases from J; bases unmatched to any gene: 9. This clonotype originated in a man between 60 and 70 years old in good health. V usage is TRBV20-1 and J usage is TRBJ2-5; TRBD1 agrees at 10 bases. Sample: blood. CDR3 nucleotides: TGCAGTGCTGCCCCGGGACAGGGGAGTAAAGAGACCCAGTACTTC. Translated: CSAAPGQGSKETQYF.